This T cell receptor (beta chain) is from a study of memory CD4+ T cells and cytomegalovirus serostatus (dated by TCRdb to between 2018 and 2021). Background for the entire study: The cohort included some 35 healthy adults from Belgium, of whom 9 were CMV seropositive and about 25 were CMV seronegative. To replicate a published TCR-based CMV serostatus classifier, the study sequenced CD4+ memory TCRbeta repertoires from a Belgian cohort whose cytomegalovirus serostatus was known.

A FACSAria II was used to sort memory CD4+ T cells, defined as single viable CD3+CD4+CD8-CD45RO+ cells. CMV serostatus was determined using a Roche Elecsys assay that detects serum IgG against CMV pp150, pp28, p38 and p52. Following thawing, total CD4+ T cells were enriched through positive selection using CD4 magnetic microbeads. Samples originated from another study that specifically interrogated the CD4+ T cell memory repertoire. Peripheral blood mononuclear cells were isolated and cryopreserved following standard operating procedures; serum was stored at -80 °C. CD3-PerCP (BW264/56), CD4-APC (RPA-T4), CD45RO-PE (UCHT1) and CD8-Pacific Orange (3B5) antibodies were used for staining, and non-viable cells were excluded with Sytox blue. This clone showed up just a few times. This clone's antigen is unknown. No per-base quality is available; no much larger clone lies one base away. The Quick-DNA Microprep Kit was used to extract genomic DNA from the sorted cells. Amplification of TCRbeta DNA was done with the immunoSEQ hsTCRbeta kit, following the protocol from the manufacturer. TCRbeta libraries were sequenced on an Illumina MiSeq instrument. Regarding the original processing steps: Following removal of out-of-frame sequences, 2.4 million or so distinct TCRbeta sequences were retained, with an average of around 70,000 per individual. Each individual was scored by the count of 150 to 200 previously reported CMV-associated TCRbeta sequences and the total productive distinct TCRbeta count. A beta-binomial model was reimplemented in Python, and scikit-learn random forests with default parameters were trained on data from the US cohort. Classifier performance on the Belgian cohort was summarized as median AUC with percentile confidence intervals over 10,000 bootstrap iterations. Imported from immuneACCESS, the table was reduced by TCRdb to in-frame sequences with V and J called. These copies leave out some clones; in studies compared against another copy, an unresolved V gene accounts for under half, and the cause of the remainder is not known. The D gene and trimming were derived from the DNA, and the V and J assignments and clone size from that table. This sample holds approximately 74,000 clones; 76% were observed only once. The ten most abundant clones make up about 4.5% of the sample.

Study-level results and caveats: On the Belgian cohort, the classifier based on the original framework reached a median bootstrapped AUC of approximately 0.95, with a 95% CI of 0.76-1.00. CMV serostatus prediction reached a median bootstrapped AUC of 0.95 with the original framework and around 0.91 with a US-trained random forest. Among the 150 to 200 previously reported CMV-associated TCRbeta sequences, about 71 showed up in the CD4+ memory repertoires, with each one found in between one and five individuals. The results were interpreted as suggesting that the CMV-associated TCR signature is mostly present in the CD4+ memory repertoire. Unlike the original study, which covered naive and memory CD4+ and CD8+ populations, the Belgian study sequenced only CD4+CD45RO+ memory cells.

The TCR was taken from an adult in good health and CMV-seropositive. Sequencing was done on a sample of memory CD4+ T cells from blood.

The base sequence is TGTGCCAGCAGTTGGCAGGGGAACGAGCAGTACTTC. It is translated as CASSWQGNEQYF. The sequence links TRBV6-6 to TRBJ2-7; TRBD1 might be the D gene, on 6 matching bases. From its cysteine to its phenylalanine, the CDR3 spans 12 amino acids. CDR3 DNA only is kept here, 36 bases in frame from base 1. The trim is 4 bases for V and 5 bases for J, with a gap of 9 bases between the germline ends. Reading the germline V gene (reference sequence) gives CDR1 MNHNY and CDR2 SVGAGI.